These 22 T cell receptor beta chains were all obtained from the same sample, sequenced in a study of blood T cell repertoires in COVID-19. The method was immunoSEQ multiplex PCR; TCRdb's version includes in-frame clones alone and lacks a portion of them. The data hold approximately 160,000 clones, with roughly 73% observed a single time. Sequenced material: peripheral blood. Receptors originate from a man aged 70-80 years with acute or convalescent COVID-19.

This clone was counted a few times. The V and J genes are TRBV27 and TRBJ2-1, with D perhaps TRBD1 (6 bases). This CDR3 spans 13 amino acids. Trimming stripped 3 bases from V and 3 bases from J, with 6 bases between. CDR1 and CDR2 from the germline V gene are MNHEY and SMNVEV (reference sequence). CDR3 nucleotide sequence: TGTGCCAGCAGTTTGGGACACTACAATGAGCAGTTCTTC. It translates to CASSLGHYNEQFF.

The V call is TRBV11-2, the J call TRBJ2-3, with D possibly matching TRBD1 (5 bases). Per germline, CDR1 SGHAT and CDR2 FQNNGV. Trimming removed 4 bases at V and 2 bases at J, with 13 bases between. CDR3 length: 15 amino acids. DNA of the CDR3: TGTGCCAGCAGCTGGGGCCCTACCCACACAGATACGCAGTATTTT. It specifies CASSWGPTHTDTQYF.

J is TRBJ2-3 and V is TRBV24-1; tentatively, D is TRBD1 (6 bases). Germline lookup yields CDR1 KGHDR and CDR2 SFDVKD. Trimming took 3 bases from V and 2 from J, leaving 8 bases between them. This CDR3 is 14 amino acids long. CDR3 in DNA: TGTGCCACCAGTGATACGGGACACACAGATACGCAGTATTTT. It translates to CATSDTGHTDTQYF.

This chain joins TRBV28 and TRBJ2-2; a weak D match, TRBD2 (7 bases). Germline CDR1 and CDR2: MDHEN and SYDVKM. The CDR3 loop spans 15 amino acids. Trimming took off 4 bases at V and 2 bases at J, with 11 bases between the two ends. CDR3 in amino acids: CASSWEGDNTGELFF. The CDR3, as DNA: TGTGCCAGCAGTTGGGAGGGGGACAACACCGGGGAGCTGTTTTTT.

V usage is TRBV27 and J usage is TRBJ2-1; 7 bases match TRBD1. The CDR3 spans 15 residues. J lost 3 bases, V lost 2 bases, and 4 bases had no gene match. The V gene's germline CDR1 is MNHEY and CDR2 SMNVEV (reference sequence). The CDR3 DNA follows: TGTGCCAGCAGTTTAGGGCAGGGGGTCTACAATGAGCAGTTCTTC. Its translation is CASSLGQGVYNEQFF.

The rearrangement links TRBV15 to TRBJ2-7, with 7 bases aligning to TRBD2. The CDR3 loop spans 14 amino acids. Germline V gene data show CDR1 as LNHNV and CDR2 as YYDKDF (reference sequence). The V and J ends lost 6 bases and 1 base, in that order; junction bases with no gene match: 6. The CDR3 sequence is CATRGSGLSYEQYF. The CDR3, as DNA: TGTGCCACCAGGGGTAGCGGGCTTTCCTACGAGCAGTACTTC.

V usage is TRBV2 and J usage is TRBJ1-2; TRBD1 aligns across 7 bases. The germline V gene encodes CDR1 SNHLY and CDR2 FYNNEI. The CDR3 contains 12 residues. V trimming: 6 bases; J trimming: 5 bases; junction bases outside the gene matches: 3. CDR3: CASRGTDYGYTF. The CDR3 bases are TGTGCCAGCAGGGGGACAGATTATGGCTACACCTTC. Using reference TRBV2 and TRBJ1-2 for the parts outside the CDR3, the full variable domain is EPEVTQTPSHQVTQMGQEVILRCVPISNHLYFYWYRQILGQKVEFLVSFYNNEISEKSEIFDDQFSVERPDGSNFTLKIRSTKLEDSAMYFCASRGTDYGYTFGSGTRLTVV.

The rearrangement uses TRBV6-5 and TRBJ1-1, with D perhaps TRBD1 (6 bases). Trimming pared 9 bases from V and 0 bases from J, leaving 11 bases between. This CDR3 contains 13 residues. Per germline, CDR1 MNHEY and CDR2 SVGAGI. As DNA, the CDR3 is TGTGCCAGTCGGGACACCATGAACACTGAAGCTTTCTTT. It is translated as CASRDTMNTEAFF.

The chain combines TRBV9 with TRBJ1-4; TRBD1 agrees at 7 bases. The CDR3 sequence is 14 residues long. The germline V gene has CDR1 SGDLS and CDR2 YYNGEE. J was trimmed by 6 bases and V by 3 bases; bases with no gene match: 5. As DNA, the CDR3 is TGTGCCAGCAGCGCGGAGACAGGGTATGAAAAACTGTTTTTT. Its protein product is CASSAETGYEKLFF.

The chain carries TRBV5-8 and TRBJ2-7, with D possibly matching TRBD1 (6 bases). The germline V and J ends were trimmed by 2 bases and 2 bases, with 11 bases remaining between them. CDR1 is SGHTS and CDR2 is YDEGEE in the germline V gene. This CDR3 has 14 amino acids. CDR3 sequence reads: CASSFWGRPYEQYF. The CDR3 nucleotides are TGTGCCAGCAGCTTCTGGGGGCGCCCCTACGAGCAGTACTTC.

The gene calls are TRBV6-2 or TRBV6-3 and TRBJ2-3; 13 bases fit TRBD2. Per the germline V gene, CDR1 is MNHEY and CDR2 is SVGEGT. V was pared by 5 bases and J by 1 base, with 3 bases of the junction left unmatched. The CDR3 consists of 16 residues. The chain's CDR3 is CASSATSGRGTDTQYF. The CDR3 DNA reads TGTGCCAGCAGTGCAACTAGCGGGAGGGGCACAGATACGCAGTATTTT.

This clone was picked up one time. This sequence joins TRBV3-1 (or the pseudogene TRBV3-2) and TRBJ2-2, with 12 nucleotides matching TRBD1. There are 16 residues in the CDR3. With V trimmed by 0 bases and J by 5 bases, 1 base remained unmatched. From germline, CDR1 is LGHDT and CDR2 YNNKEL (reference sequence). Here the CDR3 reads CASSQEGQGATGELFF. DNA for the CDR3: TGTGCCAGCAGCCAAGAGGGACAGGGGGCGACCGGGGAGCTGTTTTTT.

The chain joins TRBV7-8 to TRBJ2-7; D might be TRBD1 (5 bases). Trimming pared 2 bases from V and 2 bases from J, leaving 13 bases between. The CDR3 loop spans 15 amino acids. CDR1 and CDR2 from the germline V gene are SGHVS and FQNEAQ. CDR3 bases: TGTGCCAGCAGCTTAACAACAGGACGGGCCTACGAGCAGTACTTC. Translation gives CASSLTTGRAYEQYF.

The rearrangement links TRBV11-2 to TRBJ2-7; 9 bases are shared with TRBD1. CDR3 length: 14 amino acids. The J segment lost 7 bases and the V segment lost 7 bases, leaving 11 bases of the junction unmatched. CDR1 is SGHAT and CDR2 is FQNNGV in the germline V gene. The DNA for the CDR3 is TGTGCCAGCACCAACCCGGGACAGGGTCGAGAGCAGTACTTC. This sequence encodes CASTNPGQGREQYF.

The rearrangement joins TRBV18 to TRBJ2-5; 8 bases agree with TRBD1. The CDR3 consists of 17 residues. Germline-derived CDR1 and CDR2 are KGHSH and LQKENI. J lost 3 bases, V lost 4 bases, and 13 bases had no gene match. The CDR3 bases are TGTGCCAGCTCACGGTTCTCCCTTGGGACAGGAGAAGAGACCCAGTACTTC. Protein sequence: CASSRFSLGTGEETQYF.

A single count supports this clone. The chain links TRBV29-1 to TRBJ1-1; D not certain. V was cut by 2 bases and J by 2 bases, with 15 bases left in between. Germline-derived CDR1 and CDR2 are SQVTM and ANQGSEA. The CDR3 loop spans 15 amino acids. The CDR3 DNA sequence: TGCAGCGTTGAACAGGAGGTTCGATATAACACTGAAGCTTTCTTT. It codes for CSVEQEVRYNTEAFF. The whole variable domain, filled in from reference TRBV29-1 and TRBJ1-1, reads SAVISQKPSRDICQRGTSLTIQCQVDSQVTMMFWYRQQPGQSLTLIATANQGSEATYESGFVIDKFPISRPNLTFSTLTVSNMSPEDSSIYLCSVEQEVRYNTEAFFGQGTRLTVV.

This chain joins TRBV2 and TRBJ2-5, with TRBD2 as a possible D gene (6 bases). Germline assignment: CDR1 SNHLY and CDR2 FYNNEI. V was shortened by 2 bases and J by 3 bases, with 7 bases between the two germline ends. CDR3 length: 13 residues. The CDR3 DNA is TGTGCCAGCAGTGAACAGCGGGAAGAGACCCAGTACTTC. It codes for CASSEQREETQYF.

The chain uses TRBV7-2 and TRBJ2-3; TRBD2 matches at 9 bases. The CDR3 loop spans 17 amino acids. Germline trimming cut 1 base from V and 6 bases from J; bases unmatched to any gene: 11. The germline CDR1 and CDR2 sequences are SGHTA and FQGNSA. CDR3 nucleotides: TGTGCCAGCAGCTTAGATGGGGCGGGAGGGCCTCCGGATACGCAGTATTTT. The encoded protein is CASSLDGAGGPPDTQYF.

CDR3 nucleotide sequence: TGTGCCAGCAACGGCCCCGGGACAGCAAAAAACATTCAGTACTTC. Protein: CASNGPGTAKNIQYF. The V gene is TRBV28, the J gene TRBJ2-4, with 7 bases lining up with TRBD1. CDR1 is MDHEN and CDR2 is SYDVKM in the germline V gene. This CDR3 is 15 amino acids long. The V segment lost 7 bases and the J segment 4 bases; nucleotides outside the gene matches: 10.

V usage is TRBV29-1 and J usage is TRBJ1-1; TRBD1 matches 9 bases. Germline V gene sequence: CDR1 SQVTM, CDR2 ANQGSEA. Losses at the gene ends were 6 bases for V and 4 bases for J; bases not matched to a gene: 3. This CDR3 is 12 amino acids long. The CDR3, as DNA: TGCAGCGTCGCGACAGGGGGCACTGAAGCTTTCTTT. As protein: CSVATGGTEAFF.

CDR3 loop: CAISIHQDRALYNEQFF. The DNA for the CDR3 is TGTGCCATCAGCATACACCAGGACAGGGCGCTCTACAATGAGCAGTTCTTC. V usage is TRBV10-3 and J usage is TRBJ2-1; 8 positions match TRBD1. V lost 6 bases to trimming and J lost 3 bases; unmatched junction nucleotides: 13. The CDR3 runs 17 residues. Germline values: CDR1 ENHRY, CDR2 SYGVKD.

This clone was detected a few times. The rearrangement links TRBV27 to TRBJ2-3; 9 bases agree with TRBD1. The V and J ends lost 5 bases and 2 bases, in that order; junction bases with no gene match: 2. The CDR3 is made up of 14 amino acids. The germline V gene encodes CDR1 MNHEY and CDR2 SMNVEV (reference sequence). CDR3 sequence (DNA): TGTGCCAGCAGTGACAGGGGGTACACAGATACGCAGTATTTT. This encodes CASSDRGYTDTQYF.